Shown below are 18 T cell receptor beta chains from a single sample sequenced in a study of blood T cell repertoires in COVID-19. Sequenced by immunoSEQ multiplex PCR; TCRdb stores in-frame clones only, minus some. The sample lists 200,000 to 300,000 clones; 85% were seen once. Sequences were obtained from peripheral blood. Receptor source: a woman aged 60 to 75 with active or convalescent COVID-19.

The chain recombines TRBV5-1 with TRBJ2-3; maybe TRBD1 (6 bases). Per germline, CDR1 SGHRS and CDR2 YFSETQ. CDR3 size: 15 residues. The germline V and J ends were trimmed by 5 bases and 0 bases, with 13 bases remaining between them. This CDR3 is CASRITGFSTDTQYF. In nucleotides, the CDR3 is TGCGCCAGCAGGATAACAGGGTTTAGCACAGATACGCAGTATTTT.

The V and J genes are TRBV7-6 and TRBJ2-5, with 11 bases lining up with TRBD2. With 5 bases clipped from V and 3 bases from J, the junction kept 11 bases outside the gene matches. CDR3 size: 17 residues. In germline, CDR1 is SGHVS, CDR2 FNYEAQ. Written as DNA, the CDR3 is TGTGCCAGCAGCCACTCCCCCTATAGCGGGGGGGAAGAGACCCAGTACTTC. Amino acid sequence: CASSHSPYSGGEETQYF.

This chain links TRBV6-5 with TRBJ1-1; D unresolved. CDR3 length: 11 residues. Per the germline V gene, CDR1 is MNHEY and CDR2 is SVGAGI. V dropped 5 bases and J dropped 7 bases, with 8 bases sitting between them. The CDR3: CASSRGDEAFF. DNA for the CDR3: TGTGCCAGCAGTCGGGGAGATGAAGCTTTCTTT.

This clone occurred a few times. This chain connects TRBV5-1 to TRBJ2-7; 9 nucleotides match TRBD1. CDR1 SGHRS and CDR2 YFSETQ come from the germline V gene. There are 14 residues in the CDR3. Germline trimming cut 1 base from V and 2 bases from J; bases unmatched to any gene: 1. CDR3 DNA sequence: TGCGCCAGCAGCTTGACAGGGGGCGCCTACGAGCAGTACTTC. Translation gives CASSLTGGAYEQYF.

The chain employs TRBV20-1 and TRBJ2-3, with TRBD2 matching 10 bases. CDR3 length: 15 residues. V trimming: 3 bases; J trimming: 4 bases; junction bases outside the gene matches: 7. Germline assignment: CDR1 DFQATT and CDR2 SNEGSKA (reference sequence). CDR3 DNA: TGCAGTGCTAGTATAGCGGGGGGCTCCCCAGATACGCAGTATTTT. It yields the protein CSASIAGGSPDTQYF.

A word on this clone: One end of the junction is discordant with germline, which a read error may explain. The chain employs TRBV7-7 and TRBJ2-1; TRBD2 aligns across 8 bases. Germline CDR1 is SSHAT and CDR2 is FNYEAQ (reference sequence). The CDR3 is 13 amino acids. CDR3 loop: CASSLAAGGRLFF. The CDR3 DNA reads TGTGCTAGCAGCTTAGCGGCGGGGGGCCGACTATTCTTC.

The gene calls are TRBV19 and TRBJ2-3; 10 nucleotides match TRBD2. The CDR3 has 16 amino acids. Per germline, CDR1 LNHDA and CDR2 SQIVND (reference sequence). The ends lost 3 bases at V and 2 bases at J; junction bases unmatched: 5. DNA for the CDR3: TGTGCCAGTAGTATGGGGGGACTAGCGCACACAGATACGCAGTATTTT. Its protein is CASSMGGLAHTDTQYF.

This clone occurred once. The chain combines TRBV19 with TRBJ2-1; a weak D match, TRBD1 (7 bases). V was shortened by 3 bases and J by 4 bases, with 10 bases between the two germline ends. This CDR3 has 14 residues. In germline, CDR1 is LNHDA, CDR2 SQIVND (reference sequence). CDR3: CASSMQGGYNEQFF. The CDR3 nucleotides are TGTGCCAGTAGTATGCAGGGGGGATACAATGAGCAGTTCTTC.

J is TRBJ1-1 and V is TRBV5-1; no clear D. CDR3 length: 14 residues. The germline gives CDR1 SGHRS, CDR2 YFSETQ. With 4 bases removed from V and 2 bases from J, the gap between germline ends came to 12 bases. The CDR3 reads CASSPQLQNTEAFF. The DNA for the CDR3 is TGCGCCAGCAGCCCACAGCTGCAAAACACTGAAGCTTTCTTT.

The gene calls are TRBV6-5 and TRBJ2-7, with 8 bases lining up with TRBD1. The CDR3 runs to 15 residues. Trimming removed 0 bases from V and 6 bases from J; junction bases left unmatched: 7. Germline V lookup: CDR1 MNHEY, CDR2 SVGAGI. The CDR3 protein is CASSYSGQGAREQYF. The CDR3 DNA sequence: TGTGCCAGCAGTTACTCGGGGCAGGGGGCGCGCGAGCAGTACTTC.

This chain uses TRBV19 with TRBJ2-1, with D possibly being TRBD1 (5 bases). The V gene's germline CDR1 is LNHDA and CDR2 SQIVND (reference sequence). V shed 0 bases and J shed 2 bases, with 8 bases lying between them. The CDR3 runs to 15 residues. DNA for the CDR3: TGTGCCAGTAGTATAGACGACAGAACCTACAATGAGCAGTTCTTC. Its protein is CASSIDDRTYNEQFF.

The CDR3 bases are TGCGCCAGCAGCTGGGACAGCAGTAATGAAAAACTGTTTTTT. This gives the protein CASSWDSSNEKLFF. The chain joins TRBV5-1 to TRBJ1-4; 7 nucleotides line up with TRBD1. The CDR3 runs to 14 residues. V lost 3 bases, J lost 4 bases, and 3 bases stayed unmatched. Looked up from germline, CDR1 is SGHRS and CDR2 is YFSETQ.

The rearrangement joins TRBV19 to TRBJ2-2; 9 bases align to TRBD2. J lost 1 base, V lost 6 bases, and 9 bases had no gene match. Germline CDR1 and CDR2: LNHDA and SQIVND (reference sequence). CDR3 length: 17 residues. CDR3 amino acids: CASRPSGASRNTGELFF. CDR3 nucleotides: TGTGCCAGTAGGCCTAGCGGGGCTTCTAGGAACACCGGGGAGCTGTTTTTT.

This rearrangement joins TRBV7-8 to TRBJ2-7; TRBD1 is a possible D gene (5 bases). V lost 1 base and J lost 2, with 15 bases in between. This CDR3 is built from 16 residues. Germline loops: CDR1 SGHVS, CDR2 FQNEAQ. In nucleotides, the CDR3 is TGTGCCAGCAGCTTAGTCCCTGCAGGGATGGCCTACGAGCAGTACGTC. Its translation is CASSLVPAGMAYEQYV.

V gene TRBV7-9 combines with J gene TRBJ2-3; maybe TRBD2 (6 bases). Germline CDR1 and CDR2: SEHNR and FQNEAQ (reference sequence). This CDR3 comprises 15 residues. Trimming stripped 2 bases from V and 0 bases from J, with 9 bases between. As DNA, the CDR3 is TGTGCCAGCAGCTTATCTAGCGTTAGCACAGATACGCAGTATTTT. Amino acids: CASSLSSVSTDTQYF.

In this sample, this clone turned up a few times. The V call is TRBV6-1, the J call TRBJ2-3, with 16 bases aligning to TRBD2. The germline V gene has CDR1 MNHNS and CDR2 SASEGT. V lost 3 bases and J lost 2; bases outside the gene matches: 8. This CDR3 has 19 amino acids. The CDR3 nucleotides read TGTGCCAGCAGTGAGACTCCGGGACTAGCGGGAGGGACCACAGATACGCAGTATTTT. Translating gives CASSETPGLAGGTTDTQYF.

The chain links TRBV28 to TRBJ1-1, with 7 bases that match TRBD1. Trimming took 6 bases from V and 1 from J; bases not matched to a gene: 5. Germline V gives CDR1 MDHEN, CDR2 SYDVKM. There are 14 residues in the CDR3. CDR3 residues: CASRTGRGNTEAFF. CDR3 in DNA: TGTGCCAGCAGGACAGGGCGGGGGAACACTGAAGCTTTCTTT.

This chain connects TRBV5-5 to TRBJ2-7; tentative D call: TRBD2 (5 bases). Germline lookup yields CDR1 SGHKS and CDR2 YYEKEE (reference sequence). The CDR3 loop spans 13 amino acids. V lost 1 base to trimming and J lost 4 bases, with 9 bases between them. CDR3 in amino acids: CASSLTAEYEQYF. The CDR3 region has the DNA TGTGCCAGCAGCTTGACAGCGGAGTACGAGCAGTACTTC. Complete variable domain (other parts from reference TRBV5-5 and TRBJ2-7): DAGVTQSPTHLIKTRGQQVTLRCSPISGHKSVSWYQQVLGQGPQFIFQYYEKEERGRGNFPDRFSARQFPNYSSELNVNALLLGDSALYLCASSLTAEYEQYFGPGTRLTVT.